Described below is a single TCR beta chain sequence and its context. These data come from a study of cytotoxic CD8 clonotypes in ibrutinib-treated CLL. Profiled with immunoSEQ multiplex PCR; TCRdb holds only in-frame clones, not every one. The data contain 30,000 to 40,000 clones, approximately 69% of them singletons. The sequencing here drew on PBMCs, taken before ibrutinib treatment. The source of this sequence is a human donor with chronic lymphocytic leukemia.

CDR3 sequence: CASSLFRNTDTQYF. The CDR3 DNA reads as TGTGCCAGCAGTTTATTTAGGAACACAGATACGCAGTATTTT. The rearrangement links TRBV28 to TRBJ2-3; no clear D. V lost 1 base, J lost 2 bases, and 7 bases lay in between. The V gene's germline CDR1 is MDHEN and CDR2 SYDVKM. The CDR3 contains 14 residues. The full variable domain, rest sourced from reference TRBV28 and TRBJ2-3, is DVKVTQSSRYLVKRTGEKVFLECVQDMDHENMFWYRQDPGLGLRLIYFSYDVKMKEKGDIPEGYSVSREKKERFSLILESASTNQTSMYLCASSLFRNTDTQYFGPGTRLTVL.